Below, 10 T cell receptor beta chains from the same sample are listed, as sequenced in a study of cytomegalovirus exposure and HLA in healthy donors. This PCR relied on a set of 60 Vbeta primers and 13 Jbeta primers. Assay: immunoSEQ multiplex PCR; the TCRdb copy retains only in-frame clones and omits some. Of about 150,000 clones listed, roughly 86% were seen once; the top ten hold around 0.51%. The sequenced sample consisted of PBMCs. The receptors derive from a woman between 40 and 55 years old in good health and CMV-seronegative.

This chain uses TRBV11-3 with TRBJ2-7; TRBD2 aligns across 12 bases. The CDR3 is 15 amino acids. Looked up from germline, CDR1 is SGHNT and CDR2 is YENEEA. The J segment lost 3 bases and the V segment lost 3 bases, leaving 3 bases of the junction unmatched. CDR3 sequence (DNA): TGTGCCAGCAGCTTCCTAGCGGGAGGGAACTACGAGCAGTACTTC. It is translated as CASSFLAGGNYEQYF.

The chain combines TRBV11-3 with TRBJ2-6; no reliable D call. V lost 5 bases to trimming and J lost 4 bases, with 3 bases between them. Germline CDR1 and CDR2: SGHNT and YENEEA. This CDR3 is 12 amino acids long. This CDR3 is CASSGGANVLTF. The CDR3 region has the DNA TGTGCCAGCAGCGGCGGGGCCAACGTCCTGACTTTC.

This clone appeared once. V gene TRBV6-6 combines with J gene TRBJ2-3; 9 positions match TRBD2. This CDR3 is built from 15 residues. V lost 2 bases, J lost 3 bases, and 3 bases stayed unmatched. Germline CDR1 and CDR2: MNHNY and SVGAGI (reference sequence). In DNA, the CDR3 is TGTGCCAGCAGTTACATAGCGGGAGTAACAGATACGCAGTATTTT. Amino acid sequence: CASSYIAGVTDTQYF.

This chain uses TRBV2 with TRBJ1-2, with a weak D call TRBD1 (6 bases). From germline, CDR1 is SNHLY and CDR2 FYNNEI. Trimming took 7 bases from V and 7 from J, leaving 13 bases between them. The CDR3 has 12 residues. CDR3 coding DNA: TGTGCCAGCAATACAGGGAGTTCTGGCTACACCTTC. It translates to CASNTGSSGYTF.

The genes are TRBV10-3 and TRBJ2-5; maybe TRBD2 (6 bases). This CDR3 is built from 14 residues. Germline CDR1 ENHRY, CDR2 SYGVKD. The germline V and J ends were trimmed by 8 bases and 5 bases, with 18 bases remaining between them. In DNA form, the CDR3 reads TGTGCCATCCGGACAAACCAGGAGGGGGAGACCCAGTACTTC. It is translated as CAIRTNQEGETQYF.

This clone was seen once. The chain uses TRBV6-1 and TRBJ1-5; weak D call: TRBD1 (5 bases). This CDR3 has 12 amino acids. Trimming took 7 bases from V and 4 from J, leaving 8 bases between them. Per germline, CDR1 MNHNS and CDR2 SASEGT. CDR3 loop: CASNGGNQPQHF. The DNA of the CDR3 is TGTGCCAGCAATGGGGGGAATCAGCCCCAGCATTTT.

This chain links TRBV7-3 with TRBJ1-1; 7 nucleotides match TRBD1. CDR1 and CDR2 from the germline V gene are SGHTA and FQGTGA. The CDR3 length is 14 residues. V shed 5 bases and J 5 bases; nucleotides not matched to a gene: 8. The CDR3 protein is CASSDRARGTEAFF. The DNA for the CDR3 is TGTGCCAGCAGCGACAGGGCCCGGGGGACTGAAGCTTTCTTT.

The rearrangement links TRBV6-4 to TRBJ2-1; a possible D gene is TRBD2 (6 bases). CDR3 length: 17 residues. Germline V gene sequence: CDR1 MRHNA, CDR2 SNTAGT. Trimming took 2 bases from V and 4 from J, leaving 18 bases between them. In nucleotides, the CDR3 is TGTGCCAGCAGTGACCCGGGAGACAGCCCCTCGTACAATGAGCAGTTCTTC. Amino acid sequence: CASSDPGDSPSYNEQFF.

This clone was seen a single time. The chain is built from TRBV6-5 and TRBJ1-2, with D unresolved. CDR1 and CDR2 (germline): MNHEY, SVGAGI. V dropped 0 bases and J dropped 3 bases, with 8 bases sitting between them. The CDR3 loop spans 14 amino acids. The CDR3 sequence: CASSYSTRDYGYTF. The CDR3 DNA follows: TGTGCCAGCAGTTACTCGACGAGGGACTATGGCTACACCTTC.

The V call is TRBV29-1, the J call TRBJ2-3; TRBD2 matches 8 bases. CDR3 size: 12 residues. V lost 5 bases, J lost 6 bases, and 4 bases stayed unmatched. The germline V gene encodes CDR1 SQVTM and CDR2 ANQGSEA. CDR3 amino acids: CSVFSGMDTQYF. As DNA, the CDR3 is TGCAGCGTTTTTAGCGGGATGGATACGCAGTATTTT.